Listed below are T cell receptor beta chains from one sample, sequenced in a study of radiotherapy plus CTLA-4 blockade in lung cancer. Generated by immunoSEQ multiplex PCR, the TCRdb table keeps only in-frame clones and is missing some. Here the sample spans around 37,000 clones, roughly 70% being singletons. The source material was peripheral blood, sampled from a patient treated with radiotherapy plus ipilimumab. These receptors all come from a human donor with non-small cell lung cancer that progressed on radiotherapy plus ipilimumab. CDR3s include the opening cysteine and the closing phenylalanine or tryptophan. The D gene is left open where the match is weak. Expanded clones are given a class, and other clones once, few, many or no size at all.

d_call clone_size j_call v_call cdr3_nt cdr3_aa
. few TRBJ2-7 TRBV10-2 TGCGCCAGCAGCTCGGCGTCCGAGCAGTACTTC CASSSASEQYF
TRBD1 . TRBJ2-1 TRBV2 TGTGCCAGCACTGGACAGGGGGCGGGTGAGCAGTTCTTC CASTGQGAGEQFF
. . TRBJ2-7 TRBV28 TGTGCCAGCAGTTTAGGGGGGAGCGAGCAGTACTTC CASSLGGSEQYF
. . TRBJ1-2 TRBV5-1 TGCGCCAGCAGCTTGGGAACAGCTCGCTATGGCTACACCTTC CASSLGTARYGYTF
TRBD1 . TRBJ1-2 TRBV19 TGTGCCAGTAGGTTCCCCGGGACAGGGGGCTCCTATGGCTACACCTTC CASRFPGTGGSYGYTF
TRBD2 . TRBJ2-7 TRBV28 TGTGCCAGCAGCCCTCGGGCTAGCGGGAGCCGGAGGGACGAGCAGTACTTC CASSPRASGSRRDEQYF
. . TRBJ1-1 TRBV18 TGTGCCAGCTCACGGTCCAAGGGGGGCGAGAGGGGACGCGGAGGGACTGAAGCTTTCTTT CASSRSKGGERGRGGTEAFF
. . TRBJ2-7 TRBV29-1 TGCAGCGGTGGGGACTACGAGCAGTACTTC CSGGDYEQYF
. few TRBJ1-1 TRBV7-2 TGTGCCAGCAGCTTAGAACCGTTAGGGACTGAAGCTTTCTTT CASSLEPLGTEAFF
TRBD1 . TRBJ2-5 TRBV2 TGTGCCAGCAGTGAAGGGACAGGGGGGTTTTGGGAGACCCAGTACTTC CASSEGTGGFWETQYF
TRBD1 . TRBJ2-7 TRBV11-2 TGTGCCAGCAGCCAATCCGGGACAGGGGGGACCTACGAGCAGTACTTC CASSQSGTGGTYEQYF
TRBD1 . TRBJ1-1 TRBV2 TGTGCCAGCAGGACAGGGGACACTGAAGCTTTCTTT CASRTGDTEAFF
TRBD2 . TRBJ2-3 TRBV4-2 TGTGCCAGCAGCCAGGGACTAGCAGATACGCAGTATTTT CASSQGLADTQYF
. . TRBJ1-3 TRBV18 TGTGCCAGCTCGCCGGACGGATCTGGAAACACCATATATTTT CASSPDGSGNTIYF
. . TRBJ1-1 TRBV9 TGTGCCAGCAGCGTAGGGGACCTATCTAACACTGAAGCTTTCTTT CASSVGDLSNTEAFF
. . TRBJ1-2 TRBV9 TGTGCCAGCAGCGAGAGAGATGTACCCCTTGGCTACACCTTC CASSERDVPLGYTF
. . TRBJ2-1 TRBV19 TGTGCCAGTAGTAGCGGGACCTACAATGAGCAGTTCTTC CASSSGTYNEQFF
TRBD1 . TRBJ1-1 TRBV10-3 TGTGCCATCAGGGACAGGGGTGAAGCTTTCTTT CAIRDRGEAFF
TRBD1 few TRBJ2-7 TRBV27 TGTGCCAGCAGTTTTAGAAAGGGGACAGGGAGCTCCTACGAGCAGTACTTC CASSFRKGTGSSYEQYF
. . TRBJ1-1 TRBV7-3 TGTGCCAGCAGCTCCACAGGGACCACTGAAGCTTTCTTT CASSSTGTTEAFF
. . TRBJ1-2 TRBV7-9 TGTGCCAGCAGCTTAGGCCCACTAGACACCGTTAACTATGGCTACACCTTC CASSLGPLDTVNYGYTF
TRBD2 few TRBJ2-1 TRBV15 TGTGCCACCAGCGTCACTAGCGGGTACAATGAGCAGTTCTTC CATSVTSGYNEQFF
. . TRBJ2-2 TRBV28 TGTGCCACCTGGACAGGGGGCGAAGCGGGAGGGGCCGGGGAGCTGTTTTTT CATWTGGEAGGAGELFF
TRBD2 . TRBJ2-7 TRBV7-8 TGTGCCAGCAGCGTGGGACTAGGAACCTACGAGCAGTACTTC CASSVGLGTYEQYF
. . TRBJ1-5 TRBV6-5 TGTGCCAGCAGTGAGACGGCGGGGGATCAGCCCCAGCATTTT CASSETAGDQPQHF
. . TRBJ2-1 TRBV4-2 TGTGCCAGCAGCCAGTGGGTAGAGGGGAACAATGAGCAGTTCTTC CASSQWVEGNNEQFF